What follows are 25 T cell receptor beta chains derived from one specimen sequenced in a study of blood T cell repertoires in COVID-19. Profiled with immunoSEQ multiplex PCR; TCRdb holds only in-frame clones, not every one. The table lists under 250,000 clones, around 86% of them singletons. Sequencing input: peripheral blood. All receptors derive from a woman older than 75 with COVID-19, enrolled during active disease.

The chain couples TRBV6-5 to TRBJ1-3; a weak D match, TRBD1 (5 bases). Germline CDR1 and CDR2: MNHEY and SVGAGI. There are 14 residues in the CDR3. V was clipped by 2 bases and J by 1 base, with 6 bases between them. This CDR3 is CASSYAGSGNTIYF. Here the CDR3 DNA reads TGTGCCAGCAGTTACGCAGGGTCTGGAAACACCATATATTTT.

The chain joins TRBV19 to TRBJ2-1, with 7 nucleotides matching TRBD2. With 7 bases clipped from V and 8 bases from J, the junction kept 8 bases outside the gene matches. This CDR3 is 13 amino acids long. The germline CDR1 and CDR2 sequences are LNHDA and SQIVND (reference sequence). In DNA form, the CDR3 reads TGTGCCAGTACTCGGACTAGGGTCGATGAGCAGTTCTTC. Encoded protein: CASTRTRVDEQFF.

This chain joins TRBV28 and TRBJ1-6, with D possibly matching TRBD1 (6 bases). Germline CDR1 MDHEN, CDR2 SYDVKM. This CDR3 has 15 residues. Trimming cost V 2 bases and J 6 bases, with 11 bases left between them. The CDR3 loop is CASSLPGVGNSPLHF. DNA of the CDR3: TGTGCCAGCAGTTTACCAGGGGTCGGTAATTCACCCCTCCACTTT.

The chain links TRBV11-2 to TRBJ2-2, with 7 bases identical to TRBD2. This CDR3 has 15 residues. Looked up from germline, CDR1 is SGHAT and CDR2 is FQNNGV. The V gene end was trimmed by 4 bases and the J gene end by 1 base; junction bases not matched to a gene: 3. The CDR3 DNA sequence: TGTGCCAGCAGCTCGGCGGGGGTGAACACCGGGGAGCTGTTTTTT. Amino acid sequence: CASSSAGVNTGELFF.

The chain is built from TRBV19 and TRBJ1-1; no firm D call. The CDR3 loop spans 14 amino acids. The germline V gene encodes CDR1 LNHDA and CDR2 SQIVND (reference sequence). Trimming removed 3 bases from V and 0 bases from J, with 8 bases in between. This CDR3 is CASSIAQMNTEAFF. The CDR3 region has the DNA TGTGCCAGTAGTATCGCTCAGATGAACACTGAAGCTTTCTTT.

This clone was seen just once. V is TRBV6-5 and J is TRBJ1-1; 9 bases align to TRBD1. This CDR3 spans 15 amino acids. The ends lost 6 bases at V and 4 bases at J; junction bases unmatched: 9. Looked up from germline, CDR1 is MNHEY and CDR2 is SVGAGI. Here the CDR3 reads CASSPRQGGTTEAFF. The CDR3 bases are TGTGCCAGCAGCCCAAGACAGGGGGGAACCACTGAAGCTTTCTTT.

This chain links TRBV7-9 with TRBJ2-5; 12 bases agree with TRBD2. The CDR3 loop spans 15 amino acids. The V gene's germline CDR1 is SEHNR and CDR2 FQNEAQ (reference sequence). Trimming at V came to 5 bases and at J to 6 bases, leaving 7 bases not matched to a gene. The CDR3 nucleotides are TGTGCCAGCAGCCCTAGCGGGGGGGCCAGAAAGACCCAGTACTTC. Encoded protein: CASSPSGGARKTQYF.

The CDR3 bases are TGTGCCAGCAGCGTAGGTCCCCAGGCTCTTCCCCACGAGCAGTACGTC. It specifies CASSVGPQALPHEQYV. This sequence joins TRBV9 and TRBJ2-7, with D uncertain. The V end was cut by 0 bases, the J end by 5 bases, with 18 bases between. The CDR3 runs 16 residues. The V gene's germline CDR1 is SGDLS and CDR2 YYNGEE.

As to this clone: One end of the junction is discordant with germline, which a read error may explain. The rearrangement links TRBV6-1 to TRBJ1-2; possible D gene TRBD1, 5 bases. CDR3 length: 11 amino acids. CDR1 is MNHNS and CDR2 is SASEGT in the germline V gene. CDR3 sequence reads: CASSEYQGWAF. As DNA, the CDR3 is TGTGCCAGCAGTGAATATCAGGGATGGGCCTTC.

The CDR3 DNA reads TGTGCCAGCAGCCTCGGGACTAGCGGGGGGAGGTCAGATACGCAGTATTTT. Translated, it gives CASSLGTSGGRSDTQYF. This sequence joins TRBV3-1 (or the pseudogene TRBV3-2) and TRBJ2-3; 15 positions match TRBD2. Trimming cost V 4 bases and J 4 bases; bases outside gene matches: 6. This CDR3 is 17 amino acids long. Germline lookup yields CDR1 LGHDT and CDR2 YNNKEL (reference sequence).

The rearrangement links TRBV7-3 to TRBJ2-1; TRBD2 agrees at 10 bases. Unmatched junction bases numbered 9, after V lost 0 bases and J lost 7 bases. This CDR3 is built from 17 residues. CDR1 and CDR2 from the germline V gene are SGHTA and FQGTGA. CDR3 DNA: TGTGCCAGCAGCTTAACTCCAAGTAGCGGGGGGTTTAATGAGCAGTTCTTC. Translating it yields CASSLTPSSGGFNEQFF.

This chain uses TRBV21-1 with TRBJ1-6; TRBD1 was called by the table and not checked on the DNA. TRBV21-1 is given as a pseudogene. The CDR3 is 21 residues long. CDR3 bases: TGTGCCAGCAGCACCATCACGAGGGGGTCAGGACACGGTCTATATAATTCACCCCTCCACTTT. Protein product: CASSTITRGSGHGLYNSPLHF.

The chain employs TRBV10-3 and TRBJ1-2; 9 bases are shared with TRBD1. CDR1 and CDR2 (germline): ENHRY, SYGVKD. V was clipped by 11 bases and J by 6 bases; unmatched bases: 10. CDR3 length: 13 amino acids. The CDR3 here is CALSMGTGNGYTF. CDR3 DNA sequence: TGTGCCCTAAGTATGGGGACAGGGAATGGCTACACCTTC.

This sequence joins TRBV15 and TRBJ2-1, with D hard to call. The CDR3 totals 15 residues. Germline CDR1 reads LNHNV; CDR2 reads YYDKDF (reference sequence). Trimming took 0 bases from V and 4 from J, leaving 10 bases between them. This chain's CDR3 is CATSRDLGEYNEQFF. The CDR3 DNA is TGTGCCACCAGCAGAGATTTGGGCGAGTACAATGAGCAGTTCTTC.

This chain joins TRBV5-1 and TRBJ2-1; 8 bases match TRBD1. Per the germline V gene, CDR1 is SGHRS and CDR2 is YFSETQ. V trimming: 4 bases; J trimming: 2 bases; junction bases outside the gene matches: 5. The CDR3 consists of 15 residues. In DNA, the CDR3 is TGCGCCAGCAGCACCGACAGGGGCGCCTACAATGAGCAGTTCTTC. It encodes CASSTDRGAYNEQFF.

CDR3 sequence reads: CASSQGLAGYNEQFF. CDR3 bases: TGTGCCAGCAGCCAAGGACTAGCGGGCTACAATGAGCAGTTCTTC. The chain uses TRBV11-3 and TRBJ2-1; 11 nucleotides line up with TRBD2. J lost 3 bases, V lost 5 bases, and 3 bases had no gene match. Germline V gene lookup returns CDR1 SGHNT and CDR2 YENEEA. CDR3 size: 15 residues.

The rearrangement links TRBV15 to TRBJ1-5, with D uncertain. The CDR3 contains 14 residues. Germline V gene sequence: CDR1 LNHNV, CDR2 YYDKDF (reference sequence). V lost 1 base and J lost 2, with 6 bases in between. The CDR3: CATSRAQGNQPQHF. CDR3 in DNA: TGTGCCACCAGCAGAGCCCAGGGCAATCAGCCCCAGCATTTT.

This rearrangement joins TRBV2 to TRBJ2-5; possible D gene TRBD2, 5 bases. The CDR3 consists of 15 residues. Germline CDR1 SNHLY, CDR2 FYNNEI. The V end lost 4 bases, the J end lost 4 bases, and 16 bases lay between the germline ends. The CDR3 sequence: CASSGDPGIGETQYF. CDR3 nucleotide sequence: TGTGCCAGCAGTGGCGACCCGGGGATTGGAGAGACCCAGTACTTC.

This clone is a singleton in its sample. V gene TRBV6-5 combines with J gene TRBJ1-4; TRBD1 agrees at 8 bases. V lost 5 bases, J lost 7 bases, and 6 bases stayed unmatched. The germline V gene encodes CDR1 MNHEY and CDR2 SVGAGI. This CDR3 has 14 residues. The CDR3 DNA reads as TGTGCCAGCAGTAGCGACAGGGGTGTTGAAAAACTGTTTTTT. This encodes CASSSDRGVEKLFF.

The chain links TRBV25-1 to TRBJ1-2, with no clear D. Trimming took 4 bases from V and 1 from J, leaving 7 bases between them. CDR3 length: 13 residues. Germline CDR1 MGHDK, CDR2 SYGVNS. CDR3 region: CASSVGLNYGYTF. In DNA, the CDR3 is TGTGCCAGCAGTGTCGGACTTAACTATGGCTACACCTTC.

This clone appeared a single time. The rearrangement links TRBV7-2 to TRBJ2-5; D may be TRBD1 (5 bases). The CDR3 sequence is 14 residues long. The germline V gene has CDR1 SGHTA and CDR2 FQGNSA. Trimming removed 1 base from V and 5 bases from J, with 11 bases in between. The CDR3 protein is CASSLGQRSETQYF. CDR3 coding DNA: TGTGCCAGCAGCTTAGGACAGCGTTCCGAGACCCAGTACTTC.

V gene TRBV11-2 combines with J gene TRBJ1-3, with 9 bases aligning to TRBD1. Per germline, CDR1 SGHAT and CDR2 FQNNGV. V lost 3 bases, J lost 1 base, and 4 bases stayed unmatched. This CDR3 is built from 16 residues. Written as DNA, the CDR3 is TGTGCCAGCAGCTTGGACAGGGGTAATTCTGGAAACACCATATATTTT. Protein: CASSLDRGNSGNTIYF.

A few counts support this clone. In nucleotides, the CDR3 is TGTGCCTGGAGTGTACCCGGTCGGTGGAACACCATATATTTT. Its translation is CAWSVPGRWNTIYF. The V call is TRBV30, the J call TRBJ1-3; D call uncertain. V gave up 0 bases and J gave up 7 bases, with 13 bases separating them. CDR1 GTSNPN and CDR2 SVGIG come from the germline V gene (reference sequence). The CDR3 totals 14 residues.

This clone came up a few times. This rearrangement joins TRBV5-1 to TRBJ2-7; 8 bases are shared with TRBD2. V was clipped by 7 bases and J by 6 bases; unmatched bases: 6. CDR1 and CDR2 (germline): SGHRS, YFSETQ. This CDR3 is built from 12 residues. CDR3 in amino acids: CASREGGGEQYF. The CDR3 DNA sequence: TGCGCCAGCCGGGAGGGTGGGGGCGAGCAGTACTTC.

V usage is TRBV30 and J usage is TRBJ2-5; 10 bases align to TRBD2. V lost 2 bases, J lost 4 bases, and 4 bases stayed unmatched. The CDR3 sequence is 14 residues long. The germline gives CDR1 GTSNPN, CDR2 SVGIG (reference sequence). The CDR3 reads CAWSRSGGAETQYF. In nucleotides, the CDR3 is TGTGCCTGGAGTCGAAGCGGGGGGGCAGAGACCCAGTACTTC.